This TCR beta chain was obtained from a study of cytomegalovirus exposure and HLA in healthy donors. Whole-study results and caveats: Listed as cytomegalovirus-associated were 150 to 200 TCR beta chains. Rarity held for most TCR sequences, but there were some public TCRs that occurred in many donors.

A word on this clone: Its antigen is as yet unknown.

The data were produced by immunoSEQ multiplex PCR, yet TCRdb's version contains in-frame clones alone and is incomplete. The data contain about 82,000 clones, 85% to 95% of them singletons. Sequences were obtained from PBMCs. This clonotype was sampled from a man between 18 and 35 years old in good health and CMV-seronegative.

The CDR3 is CASSPQGVTGADYGYTF. The CDR3, as DNA: TGTGCCAGCTCACCACAGGGAGTCACAGGGGCGGACTATGGCTACACCTTC. The rearrangement links TRBV18 to TRBJ1-2; 7 positions match TRBD1. V shed 1 base and J 3 bases; nucleotides not matched to a gene: 11. This CDR3 contains 17 residues. Germline-derived CDR1 and CDR2 are KGHSH and LQKENI.